The entry that follows covers one TCR beta chain sequence. This CDR3 fails to terminate in the conserved phenylalanine or tryptophan, so it likely reflects a read error. This entry is derived from a study of tumor and adjacent non-tumor tissue in lung cancer. TCRbeta libraries were built with three rounds of nested PCR, modified from ARM-PCR. MiXCR was run by TCRdb on the multiplex PCR reads, yielding one entry per CDR3 protein. The sample contains 60,000 to 85,000 distinct CDR3 sequences, 80% of which appear only once. CDR3 length: 16 residues. Germline assignment: CDR1 MGHRA and CDR2 YSYEKL. Trimming took 0 bases from V and 2 from J, leaving 13 bases between them. This sample's RNA came from whole unsorted tissue.

Sequencing input: lung tumor tissue. The rearrangement links TRBV4-1 to TRBJ1-1; TRBD1 is a possible D gene (5 bases). The receptor was isolated from a woman aged 45 to 65 with non-small cell lung cancer. Here the CDR3 reads CASSQDRYRPNTEAFS. CDR3 coding DNA: TGCGCCAGCAGCCAAGATCGTTACAGGCCTAACACTGAAGCTTTCTCT.